What follows is one T cell receptor beta chain and its context. The antigen remains undetermined. V lost 4 bases, J lost 2 bases, and 10 bases stayed unmatched. Germline values: CDR1 MGHRA, CDR2 YSYEKL. This CDR3 is 16 amino acids long. The data were produced by immunoSEQ multiplex PCR, yet TCRdb's version contains in-frame clones alone and is incomplete. The profile covers about 220,000 clones, with 65% to 85% appearing a single time and over 11% taken by the ten largest. This sample was taken from a study of cytomegalovirus exposure and HLA in healthy donors. As for the study in general: Later, an analysis reported that the roughly 120 validation repertoires had used the same platform as the roughly 700 first-cohort repertoires. General study results and limits: In vitro experiments confirmed that three CMV-associated chains were specific for CMV antigens. 164 TCR beta chains were listed as cytomegalovirus-associated.

This sequence was found in a woman aged 25 to 39 in good health and CMV-seropositive. The V and J genes are TRBV4-1 and TRBJ1-1, with TRBD1 matching over 7 bases. The sequenced sample was PBMCs. CDR3: CASSPRQGSGNTEAFF. The CDR3 region has the DNA TGCGCCAGCAGCCCGAGACAGGGTTCGGGAAACACTGAAGCTTTCTTT.